This record covers a single TCR beta chain. This entry belongs to a study of T-cell memory formation after mild COVID-19. Germline CDR1 and CDR2: SGHDT and YYEEEE. The CDR3 covers 12 residues. V dropped 4 bases and J dropped 13 bases, with 15 bases sitting between them. The authors produced TCR alpha and TCR beta cDNA libraries with sample barcodes and UMIs by 5'RACE using constant-segment primers. TCRdb re-called the 5' RACE reads through MiXCR, storing one row per CDR3 protein. Counted here are hundreds of thousands of distinct CDR3 sequences, 15% to 20% occurring once; the ten biggest clones make up more than 10%.

The sequence came from an adult woman who had mild COVID-19 (a few samples of this study predate the infection). Cell type and time point are not known. Sequencing input: PBMCs or a T cell subset sorted from them (not recorded which). V usage is TRBV5-6 and J usage is TRBJ2-1; weak D call: TRBD2 (6 bases). CDR3 protein: CASSEGGREQFF. For the CDR3, the DNA is TGTGCCAGCAGCGAAGGTGGGCGGGAACAGTTCTTC.